Described below is a single T cell receptor beta chain sequence and its context. This clone was found a few times. The antigen this receptor binds is unknown. No much larger clone is present one base from it, and per-base qualities are unavailable. The library came from the immunoSEQ multiplex PCR assay. For the multiplex PCR, a mixture combining 60 forward primers for TCR Vbeta segments and 13 reverse primers for TCR Jbeta segments was used. A multiplex PCR assay on genomic DNA amplified the CDR3 region of rearranged TCR beta genes. The Illumina HiSeq System was used to sequence the amplified TCR beta libraries as 87-base-pair reads. Concerning the study's data processing: Across the 500 to 850 repertoires, a later analysis counted 80 million or so unique TCR beta chains, 9.5 million to 13 million of which were shared by at least two donors. To remove PCR and sequencing errors, raw reads were error-corrected and collapsed into unique sequences using a nearest-neighbor algorithm that merged closely related sequences. CDR3 sequences were aligned to IMGT reference sequences to assign V, D and J gene segments. For a sequence to be retained, a match of at least six nucleotides to both a V gene segment and a J gene segment was required. A rearrangement counted as productive if the CDR3 had no stop codons and remained in frame with V and J, and every other rearrangement counted as non-productive. Following IMGT convention, CDR3 was defined as the stretch from the second conserved V-encoded cysteine to the conserved J-encoded phenylalanine. The earlier analysis of about 530 of the donors excluded any sequence lacking an unambiguous match to a single V gene segment. An earlier analysis of 587 of the donors classified V segments as functional when productive rearrangements were above 56.7% and as segregating when the standard deviation between donors was above 5%. To diagnose cytomegalovirus status from the catalog of TCR beta chain sequences, a statistical classification framework was built. In a later analysis, V and J genes were assigned by comparing TCR nucleotide sequences against IMGT/GENE-DB human TR gene sequences. A later analysis assigned CDR3 sequences and most-parsimonious VDJ recombination scenarios with the TCRdist pipeline. In a later analysis, each TCR beta chain was defined by its CDR3 amino acid sequence together with its V-gene family, and reads lacking a unique V-gene family were excluded. To address suspected cross-contamination and a sequencing artifact, a later analysis removed around 600 highly shared, low-generation-probability nucleotide sequences. A later analysis calculated a clonal expansion index for each public chain from normalized within-repertoire ranks of inferred template counts. A later analysis computed generation probabilities with a VDJ recombination model fitted to out-of-frame rearrangements, and checked the results against IGoR. In a later analysis, TCR-TCR, TCR-HLA and TCR-CMV co-occurrence was scored with hypergeometric tests, and a repertoire-size bias correction was applied to TCR pairs. In a later analysis, false discovery rates were estimated by permuting HLA or CMV assignments 20 times. A later analysis grouped co-occurring TCRs with DBSCAN, adding TCRdist sequence similarity when clustering within HLA-allele-positive subsets. Repertoires with fewer than 30,000 or more than 120,000 public chains, plus five repertoires with anomalous nucleotide sharing, were excluded from co-occurrence clustering. TCRdb retrieved this table from immuneACCESS and kept in-frame rearrangements only. Not all clones are present; in checked studies, unresolved V genes account for under half, and no reason is known for the remainder. The DNA was the basis for D and trimming; V, J and clone size are from that table. Across this sample there are about 120,000 clones, with 60% to 75% seen only once. The ten largest clonotypes hold under 3% of the sample.

The record originates from a study of cytomegalovirus exposure and HLA in healthy donors (dated by TCRdb to the late 2010s). For the study in its entirety: An earlier analysis of approximately 640 of the donors reported roughly 270 Gb of sequence data and roughly 100 million unique TCR beta sequences from 150 million to 200 million T cells. Donor age, sex, ethnicity and CMV serostatus were compiled alongside the repertoire data. The aim of the study was to test whether cataloging public T cell receptors could identify signatures of past pathogen exposure. The later analysis used no new phenotypic data to find candidate immune exposures, relying instead on TCR beta sequences and their occurrence across donors. A later analysis re-examined previously published TCR beta repertoires from more than 550 donors and added high-resolution HLA genotyping to investigate patterns of TCR occurrence. The study profiled the T cell repertoires of approximately 700 subjects by immunosequencing and related them to cytomegalovirus serostatus. The study combined high-throughput TCR immunosequencing, statistical association of individual TCRs with disease status, and machine learning to predict cytomegalovirus infection status. Every discovery cohort repertoire had been produced on one sequencing platform. Typing coverage varied by locus: roughly 620-640 donors for A, B, C, DRB1 and DQB1; 500 to 550 for DQA1; 606 for DPA1; roughly 450 for DPB1. A separate validation cohort of 100 to 150 different subjects was used in addition to the approximately 610-subject first cohort. About 300 gigabases of sequencing data and 75 million to 85 million unique TCR sequences made up an early release that covered some 640 HLA-typed donors. In an earlier analysis of roughly 580 of the donors, high-throughput TCR beta sequencing was used to judge whether each TCR beta V gene segment behaved as functional or pseudogenic. A later genetic analysis took genome-wide SNP genotypes for about 55% of the 666 donors and used that subset as a discovery cohort. HLA typing covered class I and class II loci at four-digit resolution. Because of strong linkage in the cohort, four to six DR-DQ haplotypes were treated as single units for association and clustering. Among the approximately 400 genotyped donors, approximately 76% belonged to the genetic ancestry cluster associated with self-reported Caucasian donors. Across approximately 420 genotyped donors of the cohort, an average of about 200,000 unique TCR beta nucleotide sequences per donor were sequenced, and roughly a sixth of those sequences were non-productive. The investigation overall reported the following: According to a later analysis, parvovirus B19, influenza, CMV and Epstein-Barr virus appeared linked to several top co-occurrence clusters. According to a later analysis, most CMV-associated TCR beta chains appeared to be HLA-restricted, and the HLA associations seemed to be driven largely by CMV exposure. For the cohort, immune exposure information was limited to CMV serostatus. The 87-base-pair reads could not distinguish some IMGT-functional V segments, including TRBV6-2 and TRBV6-3, so those segments were excluded. A further reported finding was that TCR beta sequences accurately predicted the HLA-A and HLA-B alleles for most subjects in the first cohort. The presence/absence analyses assumed that sequencing depth was roughly uniform across donors, and that assumption may not be true. In a later analysis, HLA-associated TCR beta chains showed more clonal expansion and lower generation probabilities than non-associated chains that were equally common. When HLA alleles, especially DR and DQ, strongly co-occurred, TCR associations were difficult to assign to individual alleles. A group of highly shared sequence variants was considered likely to be a technical artifact of the sequencing pipeline. The earlier analysis of some 540 of the donors excluded over 15 rarely observed V segments, including chromosome 9 orphons, because counts were too low. A few of the identified cytomegalovirus-associated TCR beta chains were confirmed in vitro to be specific for cytomegalovirus antigens. In both the original and validation cohorts, the classifier was reported to diagnose cytomegalovirus status with high specificity and sensitivity. Correlated functional status among segregating V segments might be attributable to linkage disequilibrium, but an unknown experimental factor could not be ruled out. A later analysis found that TCR association rates varied across HLA loci, with DRB1 alleles showing the most associated TCRs and HLA-C alleles the fewest. Because HLA typing was unavailable for some donors at each locus, only the typed subset was used in association tests. V-gene and J-gene trimming of TCR beta chains was associated with a missense DCLRE1C variant in a later genetic analysis, and the association was replicated in an independent cohort. In a later analysis, around 15,000 TCR beta sequences were associated with specific HLA alleles at a false discovery rate of 0.05. An earlier analysis of several hundred of the donors showed that most TCR beta V segments appeared in productive rearrangements either about 90% or about 30% of the time, which broadly matched IMGT annotations. While some public TCRs were present in many individuals, most TCR sequences turned up only very rarely across donors. According to the authors, the approach could potentially be generalized to other disease states and immunological phenotypes. A total of 150 to 200 TCR beta chains were listed by the study as associated with cytomegalovirus. Only TCR beta chains were sequenced in this cohort, and the absence of alpha or paired-chain data limited detectable features. In a later genetic analysis, fewer N-insertions in productive TCRs were reported among donors in an Asian-associated ancestry cluster than the approximately 670-donor mean.

From its cysteine to its phenylalanine, the CDR3 spans 16 amino acids. CDR3 DNA is the only sequence kept; it has 48 bases, read in frame from the first base. The germline V gene supplies CDR1 SNHLY and CDR2 FYNNEI. V and J lose 0 bases and 3 bases, and a span of 14 bases separates them. The cohort was made up of 666 healthy bone marrow donors. At the time of sampling, all cohort members were nominally healthy, though unrecorded immune exposures were likely present. The donor tested CMV seropositive, placing the donor among the 289 seropositive members of the cohort. Every donor gave a peripheral blood sample, and the peripheral blood mononuclear cells from that sample were used for TCR beta sequencing. Genomic DNA extraction from the blood cell samples was performed with the Qiagen DNeasy Blood Extraction Kit.

The rearrangement joined TRBV2 to TRBJ1-2; the best D guess is TRBD1, with 6 bases matching. Sequenced material: PBMCs. The origin of this receptor is a woman aged 40 to 50 in good health and CMV-seropositive. CDR3 region: CASSEALPGVHYGYTF. The nucleotide sequence is TGTGCCAGCAGTGAAGCGCTTCCAGGGGTACACTATGGCTACACCTTC.